This T cell receptor (beta chain) was captured in a study of T cell responses to AZD1222 COVID-19 vaccine. Trimming stripped 2 bases from V and 5 bases from J, with 13 bases between. Per germline, CDR1 MNHEY and CDR2 SVGEGT. The CDR3 has 14 amino acids. The protocol was immunoSEQ multiplex PCR, while the TCRdb copy is restricted to in-frame clones and leaves out a portion. The sample contains under 150,000 clones, about 91% of which appear only once. This clonotype was obtained from an adult who received the AZD1222 COVID-19 vaccine. This chain links TRBV6-2 or TRBV6-3 with TRBJ2-7; D is perhaps TRBD1 or TRBD2 (5 bases each). The material sequenced was peripheral blood, taken 28 days after the second AZD1222 dose. For the CDR3, the DNA is TGTGCCAGCAGTTACCTGGGGACCTCGGACGAGCAGTACGTC. The encoded protein is CASSYLGTSDEQYV.